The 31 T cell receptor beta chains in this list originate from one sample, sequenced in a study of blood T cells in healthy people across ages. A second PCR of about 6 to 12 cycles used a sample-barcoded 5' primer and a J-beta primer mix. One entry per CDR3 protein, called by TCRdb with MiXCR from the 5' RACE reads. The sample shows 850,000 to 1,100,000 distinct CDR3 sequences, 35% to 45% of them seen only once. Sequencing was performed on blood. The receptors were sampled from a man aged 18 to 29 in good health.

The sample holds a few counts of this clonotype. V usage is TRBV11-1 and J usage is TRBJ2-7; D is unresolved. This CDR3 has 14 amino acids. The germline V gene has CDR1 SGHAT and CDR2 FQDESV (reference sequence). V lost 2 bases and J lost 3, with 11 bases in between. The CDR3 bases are TGTGCCAGCAGCTTAAGGAACTCGGTCTACGAGCAGTACTTC. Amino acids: CASSLRNSVYEQYF.

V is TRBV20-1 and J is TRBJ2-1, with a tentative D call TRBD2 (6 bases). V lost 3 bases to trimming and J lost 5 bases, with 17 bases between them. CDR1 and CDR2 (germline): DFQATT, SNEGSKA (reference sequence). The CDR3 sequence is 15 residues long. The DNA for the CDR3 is TGCAGTGCTAGCGGGGGAATCAAGTTGGACAATGAGCAGTTCTTC. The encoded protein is CSASGGIKLDNEQFF.

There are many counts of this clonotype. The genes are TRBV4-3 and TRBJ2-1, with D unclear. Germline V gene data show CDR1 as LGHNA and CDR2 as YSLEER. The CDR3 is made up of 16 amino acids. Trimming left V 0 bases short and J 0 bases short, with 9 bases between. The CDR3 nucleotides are TGCGCCAGCAGCCAAGATCGAAGGAGCTCCTACAATGAGCAGTTCTTC. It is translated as CASSQDRRSSYNEQFF.

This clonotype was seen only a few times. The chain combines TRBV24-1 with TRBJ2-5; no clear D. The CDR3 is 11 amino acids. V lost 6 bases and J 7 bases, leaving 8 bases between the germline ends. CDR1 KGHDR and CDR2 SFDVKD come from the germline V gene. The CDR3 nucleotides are TGTGCCACCAGTCTTGATGGGACCCAGTACTTC. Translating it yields CATSLDGTQYF.

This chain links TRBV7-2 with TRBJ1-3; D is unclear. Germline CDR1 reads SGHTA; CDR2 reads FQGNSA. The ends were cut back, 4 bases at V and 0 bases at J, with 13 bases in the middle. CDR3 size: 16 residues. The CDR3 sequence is CASSWSSGTSGNTIYF. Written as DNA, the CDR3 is TGTGCCAGCAGCTGGAGTAGCGGAACCTCTGGAAACACCATATATTTT.

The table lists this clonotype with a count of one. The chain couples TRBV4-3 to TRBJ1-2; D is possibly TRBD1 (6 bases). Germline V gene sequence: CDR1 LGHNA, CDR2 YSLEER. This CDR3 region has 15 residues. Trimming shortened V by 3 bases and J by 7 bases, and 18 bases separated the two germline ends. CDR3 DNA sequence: TGCGCCAGCAGCCACGGAGGACAGTGGTGGGGTGGCTACACCTTC. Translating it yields CASSHGGQWWGGYTF.

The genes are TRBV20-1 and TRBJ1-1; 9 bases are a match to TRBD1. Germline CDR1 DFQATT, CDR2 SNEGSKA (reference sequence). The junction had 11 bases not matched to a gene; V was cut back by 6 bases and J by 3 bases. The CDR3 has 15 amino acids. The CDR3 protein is CSAQPGQGMDTEAFF. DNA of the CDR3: TGCAGTGCACAACCGGGACAGGGTATGGACACTGAAGCTTTCTTT.

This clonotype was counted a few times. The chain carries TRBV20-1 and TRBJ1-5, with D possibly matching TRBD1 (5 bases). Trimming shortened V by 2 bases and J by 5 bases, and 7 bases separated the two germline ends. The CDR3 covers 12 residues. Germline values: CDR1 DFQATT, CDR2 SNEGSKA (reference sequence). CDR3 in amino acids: CSARKGHQPQHF. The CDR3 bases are TGCAGTGCTAGAAAGGGGCATCAGCCCCAGCATTTT.

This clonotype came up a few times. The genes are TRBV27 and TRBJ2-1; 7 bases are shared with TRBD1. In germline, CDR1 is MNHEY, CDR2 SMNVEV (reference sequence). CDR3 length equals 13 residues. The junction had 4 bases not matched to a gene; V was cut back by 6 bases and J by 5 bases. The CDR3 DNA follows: TGTGCCAGCAGGACAGGGAGCCACAATGAGCAGTTCTTC. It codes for CASRTGSHNEQFF.

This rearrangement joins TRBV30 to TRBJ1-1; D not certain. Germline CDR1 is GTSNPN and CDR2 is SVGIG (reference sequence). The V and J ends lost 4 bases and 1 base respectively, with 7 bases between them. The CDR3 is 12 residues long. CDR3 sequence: CAWTEGNTEAFF. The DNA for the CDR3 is TGTGCCTGGACCGAGGGGAACACTGAAGCTTTCTTT.

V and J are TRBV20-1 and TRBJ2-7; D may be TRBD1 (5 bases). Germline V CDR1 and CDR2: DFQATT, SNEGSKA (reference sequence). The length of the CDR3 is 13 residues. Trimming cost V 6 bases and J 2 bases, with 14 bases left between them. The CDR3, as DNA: TGCAGTGCCGACAGTCTGTATCCCTACGAGCAGTACTTC. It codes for CSADSLYPYEQYF.

CDR3 protein: CASSQPSSNEQFF. CDR3 bases: TGTGCCAGCAGCCAACCATCTAGCAATGAGCAGTTCTTC. This rearrangement joins TRBV3-1 to TRBJ2-1; D is uncertain. The CDR3 contains 13 residues. Germline V gene lookup returns CDR1 LGHDT and CDR2 YNNKEL (reference sequence). V dropped 2 bases and J dropped 6 bases, with 8 bases sitting between them.

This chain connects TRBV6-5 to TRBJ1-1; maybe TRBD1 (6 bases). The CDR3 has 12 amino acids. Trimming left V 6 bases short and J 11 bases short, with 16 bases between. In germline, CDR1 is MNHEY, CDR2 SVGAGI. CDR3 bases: TGTGCCAGCAGCCGGGACACGGGGTTGGCTTTCTTT. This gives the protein CASSRDTGLAFF.

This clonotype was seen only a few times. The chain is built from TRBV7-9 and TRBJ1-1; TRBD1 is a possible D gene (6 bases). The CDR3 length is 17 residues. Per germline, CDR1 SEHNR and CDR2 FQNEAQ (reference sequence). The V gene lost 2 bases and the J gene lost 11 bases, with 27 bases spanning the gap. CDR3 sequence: CASSLLLGTSRGAKAFF. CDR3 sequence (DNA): TGTGCCAGCAGCTTACTTTTAGGGACTAGCAGGGGCGCGAAGGCTTTCTTT.

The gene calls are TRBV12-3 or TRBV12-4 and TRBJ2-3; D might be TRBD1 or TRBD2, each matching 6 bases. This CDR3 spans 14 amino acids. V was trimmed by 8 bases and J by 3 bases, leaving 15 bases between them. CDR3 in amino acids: CASRTEGGTDTQYF. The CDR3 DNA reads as TGTGCCAGCCGAACAGAGGGGGGAACAGATACGCAGTATTTT.

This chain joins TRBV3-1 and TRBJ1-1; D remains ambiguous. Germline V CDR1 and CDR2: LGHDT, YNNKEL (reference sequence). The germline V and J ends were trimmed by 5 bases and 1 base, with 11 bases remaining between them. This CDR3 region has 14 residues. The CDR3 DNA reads TGTGCCAGCAGCACACCCCGCGAGAACACTGAAGCTTTCTTT. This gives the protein CASSTPRENTEAFF.

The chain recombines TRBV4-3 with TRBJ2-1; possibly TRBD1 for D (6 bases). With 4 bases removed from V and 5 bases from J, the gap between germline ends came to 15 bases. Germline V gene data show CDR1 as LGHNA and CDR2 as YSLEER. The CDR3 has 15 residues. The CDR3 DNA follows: TGCGCCAGCAGCCGGAACATGGACAGTCACAATGAGCAGTTCTTC. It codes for CASSRNMDSHNEQFF.

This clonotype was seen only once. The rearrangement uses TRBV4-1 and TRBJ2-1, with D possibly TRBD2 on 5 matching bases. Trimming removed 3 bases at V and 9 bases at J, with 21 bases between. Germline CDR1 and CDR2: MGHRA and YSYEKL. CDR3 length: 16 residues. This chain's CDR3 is CASSHRAGLIQFEQFF. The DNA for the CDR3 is TGCGCCAGCAGCCACCGAGCCGGACTTATACAATTTGAGCAGTTCTTC.

CDR3 bases: TGTGCCAGCAGCCCTACTCTCTATGGCTACACCTTC. Encoded protein: CASSPTLYGYTF. The V call is TRBV12-3 or TRBV12-4, the J call TRBJ1-2; D is undetermined. The CDR3 covers 12 residues. Deletions cut 6 bases from V and 4 bases from J, with 9 bases between.

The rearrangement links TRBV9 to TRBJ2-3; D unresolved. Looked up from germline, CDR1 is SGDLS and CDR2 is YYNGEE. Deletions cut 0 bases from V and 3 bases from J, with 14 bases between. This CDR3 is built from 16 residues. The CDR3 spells CASSVAAPARTDTQYF. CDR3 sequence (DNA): TGTGCCAGCAGCGTAGCGGCCCCTGCAAGGACAGATACGCAGTATTTT.

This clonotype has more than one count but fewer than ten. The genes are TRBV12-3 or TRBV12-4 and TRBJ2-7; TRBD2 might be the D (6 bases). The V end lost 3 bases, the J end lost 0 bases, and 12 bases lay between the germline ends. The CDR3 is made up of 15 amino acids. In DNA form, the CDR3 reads TGTGCCAGCAGTTTGAGTGCGGGATACTCCTACGAGCAGTACTTC. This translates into CASSLSAGYSYEQYF.

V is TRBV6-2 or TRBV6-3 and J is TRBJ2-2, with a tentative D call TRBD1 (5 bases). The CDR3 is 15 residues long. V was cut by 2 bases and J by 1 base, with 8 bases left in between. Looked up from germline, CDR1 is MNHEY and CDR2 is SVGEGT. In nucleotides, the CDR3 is TGTGCCAGCAGTTACGCGCAGGGGAACACCGGGGAGCTGTTTTTT. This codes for CASSYAQGNTGELFF.

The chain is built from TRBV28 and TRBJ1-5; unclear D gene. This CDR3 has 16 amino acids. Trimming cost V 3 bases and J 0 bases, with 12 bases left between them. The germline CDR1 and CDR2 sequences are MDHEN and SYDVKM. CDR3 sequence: CASSFVQTYSNQPQHF. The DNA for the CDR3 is TGTGCCAGCAGTTTTGTGCAGACCTATAGCAATCAGCCCCAGCATTTT.

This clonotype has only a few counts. The CDR3: CASSLGLGRGYTF. DNA of the CDR3: TGTGCCAGCAGCTTAGGCCTAGGGAGGGGCTACACCTTC. V and J are TRBV13 and TRBJ1-2; D gene uncertain. Trimming took 0 bases from V and 8 from J, leaving 10 bases between them. The CDR3 extends over 13 amino acids. Germline V CDR1 and CDR2: PRHDT, FYEKMQ (reference sequence).

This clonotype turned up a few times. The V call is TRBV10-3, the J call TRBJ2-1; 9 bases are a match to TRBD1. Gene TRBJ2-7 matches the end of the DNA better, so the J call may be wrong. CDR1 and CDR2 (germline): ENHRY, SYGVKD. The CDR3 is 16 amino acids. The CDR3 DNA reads TGTGCCATCAGTGGGAGACAGGGGGTAGTCAACAATGAGCAGTACTTC. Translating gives CAISGRQGVVNNEQYF.

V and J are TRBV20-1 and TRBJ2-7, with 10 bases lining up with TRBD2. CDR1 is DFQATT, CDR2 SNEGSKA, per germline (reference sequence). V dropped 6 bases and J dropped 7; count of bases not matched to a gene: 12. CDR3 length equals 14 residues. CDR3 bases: TGCAGTGCCCGGGGACTAGCGTTCGGTTGGGAGCAGTACTTC. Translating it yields CSARGLAFGWEQYF.

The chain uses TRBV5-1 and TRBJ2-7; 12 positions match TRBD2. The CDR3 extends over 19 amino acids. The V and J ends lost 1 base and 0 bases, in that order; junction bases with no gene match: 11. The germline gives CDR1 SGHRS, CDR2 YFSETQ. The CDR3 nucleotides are TGCGCCAGCAGCTTGACTAGCGGGGGGCTCGAGAGCAGCTCCTACGAGCAGTACTTC. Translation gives CASSLTSGGLESSSYEQYF.

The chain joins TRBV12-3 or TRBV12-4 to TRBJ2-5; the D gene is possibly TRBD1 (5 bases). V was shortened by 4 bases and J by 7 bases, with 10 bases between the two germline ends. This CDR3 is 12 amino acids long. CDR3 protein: CASSYSRGTQYF. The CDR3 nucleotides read TGTGCCAGCAGTTACTCTAGGGGGACCCAGTACTTC.

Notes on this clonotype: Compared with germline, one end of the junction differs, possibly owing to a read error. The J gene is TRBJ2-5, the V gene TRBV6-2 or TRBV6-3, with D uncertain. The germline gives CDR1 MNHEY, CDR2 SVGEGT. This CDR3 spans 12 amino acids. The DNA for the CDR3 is TGTGCCAGCAGGTACTCGACGGAGACCCAGTACTTC. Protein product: CASRYSTETQYF.

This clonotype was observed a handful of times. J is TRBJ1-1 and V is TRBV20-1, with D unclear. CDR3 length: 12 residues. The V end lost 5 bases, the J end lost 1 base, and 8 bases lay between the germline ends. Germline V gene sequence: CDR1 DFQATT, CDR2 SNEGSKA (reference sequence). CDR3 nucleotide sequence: TGCAGTGCTTCGGACCGGAACACTGAAGCTTTCTTT. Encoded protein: CSASDRNTEAFF.

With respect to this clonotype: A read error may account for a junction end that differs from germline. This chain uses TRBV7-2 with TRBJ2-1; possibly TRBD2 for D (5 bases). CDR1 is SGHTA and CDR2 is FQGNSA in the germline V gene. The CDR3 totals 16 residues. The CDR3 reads CASSSLEGSTYSEQFF. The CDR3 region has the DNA TGTGCCAGCAGCTCCCTCGAGGGAAGTACGTACAGTGAGCAGTTCTTC.